This T cell receptor (beta chain) was sequenced in a study of T cell responses to AZD1222 COVID-19 vaccine. Study outcomes and limitations: Most donors were white British, females outnumbered males, and clonal diversity was possibly underestimated. Spike-specific TCR breadth and depth rose after two AZD1222 doses. At study baseline, merely more than 5 AZD1222 recipients were seropositive.

Repertoires were generated with immunoSEQ multiplex PCR, while TCRdb's copy carries only in-frame clones and drops some. Of about 130,000 clones listed, 90% are singletons. Remarks on this clone: Antigen: not known.

This clonotype originated in an adult in good health. Sequences were derived from peripheral blood, sampled on day 0 of MenACWY control vaccination.

CDR3 nucleotide sequence: TGTGCCAGCAGCGGGCGGGAGTACACAGATACGCAGTATTTT. Translating gives CASSGREYTDTQYF. This rearrangement joins TRBV5-4 to TRBJ2-3, with 7 bases matching TRBD2. From germline, CDR1 is SGHNT and CDR2 YYREEE (reference sequence). With V trimmed by 4 bases and J by 2 bases, 4 bases remained unmatched. The CDR3 totals 14 residues.